This T cell receptor (beta chain) appears in the sequencing data of a study of control samples from healthy donors and cancer patients. Method: immunoSEQ multiplex PCR; TCRdb's copy keeps in-frame clones and lacks some. The sample carries around 230,000 clones, roughly 94% recorded once. Trimming cost V 6 bases and J 3 bases, with 16 bases left between them. This CDR3 is built from 15 residues. The germline V gene has CDR1 MNHEY and CDR2 SVGAGI. The sequencing input was blood. This TCR came from a man aged 45-65 years in good health. J is TRBJ2-3 and V is TRBV6-5, with no clear D. The CDR3 protein is CASSSAKIGTDTQYF. CDR3 DNA: TGTGCCAGCAGCTCCGCTAAGATTGGGACAGATACGCAGTATTTT.